These 10 T cell receptor beta chains originate from one sample sequenced in a study of CXCR3-negative and CXCR3-positive naive CD8 T cells. The authors prepared UMI-labeled TRB cDNA libraries by 5' RACE. TCRdb reanalyzed the 5' RACE reads, giving one entry per CDR3 protein sequence and no DNA. The sample includes 50,000 to 55,000 distinct CDR3 sequences. The sequenced material came from naive CXCR3- CD8+ T cells from blood. As to subset: CD45RO-CCR7+CD27+CD95- naive CD8+ T cells lacking CXCR3 (TNR3-). These receptors all stem from a human donor in good health. Some clones in this sample may be carry-over from other donors' samples.

The V call is TRBV6-1, the J call TRBJ2-1; TCRdb indicates TRBD1, and absent DNA this call remains unverified. The length of the CDR3 is 17 residues. The germline V gene encodes CDR1 MNHNS and CDR2 SASEGT. The CDR3 spells CASSEAGRFRLYNEQFF.

This chain uses TRBV29-1 with TRBJ1-4. The CDR3 runs to 13 residues. The germline V gene encodes CDR1 SQVTM and CDR2 ANQGSEA. CDR3 protein: CSVKDARGEKLFF.

The J gene is TRBJ2-2, the V gene TRBV29-1; the TCRdb call, TRBD1, lacks DNA for checking. The CDR3 consists of 14 residues. CDR1 is SQVTM and CDR2 is ANQGSEA in the germline V gene. CDR3 region: CSVDGGRSTGELFF.

The rearrangement uses TRBV12-3 or TRBV12-4 and TRBJ2-3; TCRdb designates TRBD2, a call that cannot be tested without DNA. This CDR3 contains 13 residues. CDR3 protein: CASSLPLQDTQYF.

The V and J genes are TRBV7-6 and TRBJ2-1; TCRdb returns TRBD2, unconfirmable since there is no DNA. Germline CDR1 and CDR2: SGHVS and FNYEAQ. The CDR3 consists of 14 residues. CDR3 region: CASSLTGSGNEQFF.

Here the CDR3 reads CSVPYGENTEAFF. The chain employs TRBV20-1 and TRBJ1-1. The CDR3 runs 13 residues. CDR1 is DFQATT and CDR2 is SNEGSKA in the germline V gene (reference sequence).

The rearrangement uses TRBV4-2 and TRBJ2-3; checking the TCRdb D call of TRBD1 is not possible without DNA. Germline assignment: CDR1 LGHNA and CDR2 YNFKEQ. The CDR3 runs to 15 residues. CDR3: CASSQDFRGADTQYF.

The chain employs TRBV29-1 and TRBJ1-2; TCRdb reports TRBD1, a call that lacks DNA to check it against. Germline V gene sequence: CDR1 SQVTM, CDR2 ANQGSEA. This CDR3 contains 12 residues. The CDR3 protein is CSVNAGNYGYTF.

This chain links TRBV14 with TRBJ2-7. The CDR3 is made up of 13 amino acids. Germline V gene data show CDR1 as SGHDN and CDR2 as FVKESK. This CDR3 is CASSQTESYEQYF.

The chain is built from TRBV18 and TRBJ2-7; TCRdb names TRBD1, which stays unverified in the absence of DNA. The CDR3 covers 16 residues. Germline CDR1 is KGHSH and CDR2 is LQKENI. CDR3 sequence: CASSPPGQMSSYEQYF. The full variable domain, completed using reference TRBV18 and TRBJ2-7, is NAGVMQNPRHLVRRRGQEARLRCSPMKGHSHVYWYRQLPEEGLKFMVYLQKENIIDESGMPKERFSAEFPKEGPSILRIQQVVRGDSAAYFCASSPPGQMSSYEQYFGPGTRLTVT.